The T cell receptor (beta chain) under discussion was sequenced for a study of T cells in localized non-small cell lung cancer. The study's findings and limits: Longer overall survival was associated with a higher density of T cells in the blood. Uninvolved adjacent lung, not tumor, had the highest T cell clonality. Appearing in adjacent lung were a median about 60 of the top 100 tumor clones. A single tumor region was sequenced, leaving heterogeneity possible.

This clone was counted only a few times. Antigen specificity is unknown. V lost 0 bases to trimming and J lost 0 bases, with 14 bases between them. CDR1 is SGHRS and CDR2 is YFSETQ in the germline V gene. CDR3 size: 17 residues. Sequenced by immunoSEQ multiplex PCR; TCRdb stores in-frame clones only, minus some. The repertoire consists of approximately 83,000 clones, with 70% to 90% occurring once and the leading ten covering 20% to 25%. The starting material was peripheral blood, obtained before any cancer treatment. This rearrangement joins TRBV5-1 to TRBJ2-3; maybe TRBD1 (5 bases). The receptor's source is a woman aged 35 to 70 with stage I squamous cell lung carcinoma. The DNA for the CDR3 is TGCGCCAGCAGCTTGGGGCTACAGGTGTCTAGCACAGATACGCAGTATTTT. It yields the protein CASSLGLQVSSTDTQYF.